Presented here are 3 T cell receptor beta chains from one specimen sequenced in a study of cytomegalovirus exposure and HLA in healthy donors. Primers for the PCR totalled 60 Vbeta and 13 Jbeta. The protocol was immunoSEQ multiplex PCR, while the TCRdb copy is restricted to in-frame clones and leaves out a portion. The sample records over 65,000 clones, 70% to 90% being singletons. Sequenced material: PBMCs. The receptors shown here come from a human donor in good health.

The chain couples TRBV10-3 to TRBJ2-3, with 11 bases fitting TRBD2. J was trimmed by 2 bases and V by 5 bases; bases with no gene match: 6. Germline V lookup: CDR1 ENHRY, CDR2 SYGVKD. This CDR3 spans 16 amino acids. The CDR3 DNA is TGTGCCATCAGTAAACTAGCGGGGGCCTCCACAGATACGCAGTATTTT. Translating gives CAISKLAGASTDTQYF.

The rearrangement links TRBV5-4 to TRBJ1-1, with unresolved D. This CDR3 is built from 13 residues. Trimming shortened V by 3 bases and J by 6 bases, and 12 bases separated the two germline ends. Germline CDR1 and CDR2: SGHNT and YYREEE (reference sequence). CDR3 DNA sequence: TGTGCCAGCAGCTCCCCTGGGCAGCCTGAAGCTTTCTTT. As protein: CASSSPGQPEAFF.

CDR3 DNA sequence: TGTGCCAGCAGCTTAGACCCGAGTCATGGAGATACGCAGTATTTT. This encodes CASSLDPSHGDTQYF. The chain carries TRBV7-2 and TRBJ2-3; D uncertain. This CDR3 is built from 15 residues. Germline CDR1 is SGHTA and CDR2 is FQGNSA. Trimming stripped 1 base from V and 5 bases from J, with 13 bases between.